This entry lists 23 T cell receptor beta chains sequenced from one sample in a study of technical replicates of blood from four donors. Produced via immunoSEQ multiplex PCR; TCRdb's table is partial and in-frame only. The table shows about 59,000 clones, with just over 90% occurring only once. Sequencing input: PBMCs. Receptors originate from a human donor in good health. Some clones in this sample may be carry-over from other donors' samples.

V and J are TRBV9 and TRBJ2-5; weak D call: TRBD1 (5 bases). The V and J ends lost 0 bases and 2 bases respectively, with 8 bases between them. The CDR3 spans 14 residues. Germline V gene data show CDR1 as SGDLS and CDR2 as YYNGEE. The CDR3 region has the DNA TGTGCCAGCAGCGTAGTGCCAGGGCAAGAGACCCAGTACTTC. The encoded protein is CASSVVPGQETQYF.

The chain recombines TRBV9 with TRBJ2-2; 12 nucleotides align to TRBD2. Losses at the gene ends were 0 bases for V and 0 bases for J; bases not matched to a gene: 6. There are 19 residues in the CDR3. The germline CDR1 and CDR2 sequences are SGDLS and YYNGEE. The CDR3 loop reads CASSVDGLAGPSNTGELFF. CDR3 coding DNA: TGTGCCAGCAGCGTAGATGGACTAGCGGGACCCTCGAACACCGGGGAGCTGTTTTTT. Looking up the rest from reference TRBV9 and TRBJ2-2 gives the full variable domain: DSGVTQTPKHLITATGQRVTLRCSPRSGDLSVYWYQQSLDQGLQFLIQYYNGEERAKGNILERFSAQQFPDLHSELNLSSLELGDSALYFCASSVDGLAGPSNTGELFFGEGSRLTVL.

The rearrangement joins TRBV27 to TRBJ2-1, with D possibly TRBD1 on 5 matching bases. The CDR3 sequence is 12 residues long. CDR1 and CDR2 (germline): MNHEY, SMNVEV (reference sequence). The V gene lost 6 bases and the J gene lost 7 bases, with 10 bases spanning the gap. The CDR3 coding sequence is TGTGCCAGCAGAGGGGAATGGAATGAGCAGTTCTTC. Residues: CASRGEWNEQFF.

The chain joins TRBV19 to TRBJ2-7; 9 bases agree with TRBD1. The CDR3 has 16 residues. CDR1 is LNHDA and CDR2 is SQIVND in the germline V gene (reference sequence). Trimming removed 4 bases from V and 1 base from J; junction bases left unmatched: 8. CDR3 protein: CASSTSTGGDSYEQYF. The CDR3 DNA follows: TGTGCCAGTAGTACCTCCACAGGGGGCGATTCCTACGAGCAGTACTTC.

This clone was observed once. The chain is built from TRBV6-5 and TRBJ1-2; D call uncertain. Germline lookup yields CDR1 MNHEY and CDR2 SVGAGI. The CDR3 is made up of 14 amino acids. V lost 1 base and J lost 0, with 6 bases in between. This CDR3 is CASSYFSANYGYTF. In nucleotides, the CDR3 is TGTGCCAGCAGTTACTTCTCGGCTAACTATGGCTACACCTTC.

DNA of the CDR3: TGTGCCACCAGCAGACAGGGTTCCAATGAAAAACTGTTTTTT. Translated, it gives CATSRQGSNEKLFF. J is TRBJ1-4 and V is TRBV15; tentatively, D is TRBD1 (5 bases). Germline V gene data show CDR1 as LNHNV and CDR2 as YYDKDF (reference sequence). Trimming shortened V by 2 bases and J by 5 bases, and 9 bases separated the two germline ends. There are 14 residues in the CDR3. The complete variable domain, with remaining parts taken from reference TRBV15 and TRBJ1-4, reads DAMVIQNPRYQVTQFGKPVTLSCSQTLNHNVMYWYQQKSSQAPKLLFHYYDKDFNNEADTPDNFQSRRPNTSFCFLDIRSPGLGDTAMYLCATSRQGSNEKLFFGSGTQLSVL.

The rearrangement links TRBV29-1 to TRBJ2-7, with TRBD2 matching 7 bases. Germline-derived CDR1 and CDR2 are SQVTM and ANQGSEA. The CDR3 runs 14 residues. V trimming: 5 bases; J trimming: 2 bases; junction bases outside the gene matches: 9. The CDR3 is CSVLGGSGTYEQYF. As DNA, the CDR3 is TGCAGCGTTCTCGGGGGGTCAGGTACCTACGAGCAGTACTTC.

The chain recombines TRBV30 with TRBJ2-3; 9 bases fit TRBD2. After removal of 3 bases from V and 4 bases from J, the junction contained 2 bases not matched to a gene. From germline, CDR1 is GTSNPN and CDR2 SVGIG (reference sequence). The CDR3 contains 13 residues. The CDR3 sequence is CAWRGLAADTQYF. The CDR3 coding sequence is TGTGCCTGGAGGGGACTAGCAGCAGATACGCAGTATTTT.

The chain has TRBV27 and TRBJ1-4; the D gene is possibly TRBD1 (6 bases). The CDR3 loop spans 17 amino acids. Germline assignment: CDR1 MNHEY and CDR2 SMNVEV (reference sequence). Trimming shortened V by 3 bases and J by 3 bases, and 17 bases separated the two germline ends. The CDR3 region is CASSFPGGGNSNEKLFF. The DNA for the CDR3 is TGTGCCAGCAGTTTCCCCGGGGGGGGCAACTCTAATGAAAAACTGTTTTTT.

The rearrangement links TRBV13 to TRBJ2-7, with 8 bases aligning to TRBD2. V was clipped by 6 bases and J by 5 bases; unmatched bases: 9. The CDR3 contains 14 residues. In germline, CDR1 is PRHDT, CDR2 FYEKMQ (reference sequence). CDR3 in amino acids: CASSSGTSNDEQYF. DNA of the CDR3: TGTGCCAGCAGTTCCGGGACTAGTAACGACGAGCAGTACTTC. Full variable domain (remainder filled in from reference TRBV13 and TRBJ2-7): AAGVIQSPRHLIKEKRETATLKCYPIPRHDTVYWYQQGPGQDPQFLISFYEKMQSDKGSIPDRFSAQQFSDYHSELNMSSLELGDSALYFCASSSGTSNDEQYFGPGTRLTVT.

The V and J genes are TRBV19 and TRBJ2-7, with D perhaps TRBD1 (7 bases). Trimming pared 3 bases from V and 3 bases from J, leaving 9 bases between. From germline, CDR1 is LNHDA and CDR2 SQIVND (reference sequence). This CDR3 contains 13 residues. CDR3 loop: CASSMRDSYEQYF. CDR3 sequence (DNA): TGTGCCAGTAGTATGCGGGACAGCTACGAGCAGTACTTC.

CDR3 region: CASHEAGASTDTQYF. The CDR3 coding sequence is TGTGCCAGCCACGAGGCGGGAGCGAGCACAGATACGCAGTATTTT. The chain carries TRBV6-5 and TRBJ2-3, with 7 bases that match TRBD2. V lost 8 bases and J lost 0; bases outside the gene matches: 8. The CDR3 has 15 amino acids. CDR1 MNHEY and CDR2 SVGAGI come from the germline V gene.

V gene TRBV7-2 combines with J gene TRBJ1-2, with 7 nucleotides matching TRBD1. The length of the CDR3 is 13 residues. Germline CDR1 and CDR2: SGHTA and FQGNSA. Unmatched junction bases numbered 2, after V lost 1 base and J lost 6 bases. The CDR3 region is CASSLDDRDGYTF. DNA for the CDR3: TGTGCCAGCAGCTTAGATGACAGGGATGGCTACACCTTC.

The rearrangement joins TRBV2 to TRBJ2-7; D might be TRBD2 (6 bases). This CDR3 has 12 amino acids. Per the germline V gene, CDR1 is SNHLY and CDR2 is FYNNEI. Between the trimmed V and J ends, which lost 6 bases and 6 bases, there was a span of 12 bases. This CDR3 is CASREGTFEQYF. CDR3 bases: TGTGCCAGCAGGGAGGGAACCTTCGAGCAGTACTTC.

The chain carries TRBV7-9 and TRBJ2-1; 9 nucleotides line up with TRBD2. Germline CDR1 SEHNR, CDR2 FQNEAQ (reference sequence). The J segment lost 8 bases and the V segment lost 5 bases, leaving 19 bases of the junction unmatched. There are 18 residues in the CDR3. CDR3 bases: TGTGCCAGCAGCACCTGGGGCAGGGGTGGACTAGCGTCCCATGAGCAGTTCTTC. This codes for CASSTWGRGGLASHEQFF.

The rearrangement joins TRBV25-1 to TRBJ1-1; D is uncertain. Germline V gives CDR1 MGHDK, CDR2 SYGVNS. This CDR3 is built from 14 residues. Trimming shortened V by 5 bases and J by 10 bases, and 20 bases separated the two germline ends. CDR3 loop: CASSFAGGQAGAFF. DNA of the CDR3: TGTGCCAGCAGTTTTGCCGGAGGGCAGGCGGGAGCTTTCTTT.

This chain connects TRBV7-9 to TRBJ1-2, with 8 bases lining up with TRBD1. The germline V gene encodes CDR1 SEHNR and CDR2 FQNEAQ (reference sequence). Trimming at V came to 5 bases and at J to 7 bases, leaving 3 bases not matched to a gene. This CDR3 comprises 12 residues. The DNA of the CDR3 is TGTGCCAGCAGCATGGACAGGGTTGGCTACACCTTC. This encodes CASSMDRVGYTF.

The chain links TRBV9 to TRBJ1-1; D is possibly TRBD1 (6 bases). The CDR3 is made up of 14 amino acids. Germline V CDR1 and CDR2: SGDLS, YYNGEE. V shed 4 bases and J shed 1 base, with 11 bases lying between them. CDR3 nucleotides: TGTGCCAGCAGCCTGACAGGTTCGAACACTGAAGCTTTCTTT. Encoded protein: CASSLTGSNTEAFF.

The chain employs TRBV7-9 and TRBJ2-3, with 7 bases that match TRBD2. Trimming at V came to 2 bases and at J to 0 bases, leaving 14 bases not matched to a gene. There are 19 residues in the CDR3. Germline CDR1 is SEHNR and CDR2 is FQNEAQ (reference sequence). The CDR3: CASSLREGREGRSTDTQYF. CDR3 sequence (DNA): TGTGCCAGCAGCTTAAGGGAAGGGAGGGAGGGCCGGAGCACAGATACGCAGTATTTT.

The chain employs TRBV7-2 and TRBJ1-5, with 9 bases fitting TRBD1. Germline CDR1 SGHTA, CDR2 FQGNSA. The CDR3 consists of 14 residues. Germline trimming cut 5 bases from V and 6 bases from J; bases unmatched to any gene: 5. This CDR3 is CASSEQGAGQPQHF. The CDR3 nucleotides read TGTGCCAGCAGCGAACAGGGGGCCGGTCAGCCCCAGCATTTT.

This clone was observed a single time. J is TRBJ1-2 and V is TRBV7-9; perhaps TRBD1 as D (6 bases). Germline loops: CDR1 SEHNR, CDR2 FQNEAQ (reference sequence). The CDR3 loop spans 13 amino acids. Trimming stripped 0 bases from V and 6 bases from J, with 8 bases between. CDR3 in DNA: TGTGCCAGCAGCTTAGCGAACAGGGATGGCTACACCTTC. The encoded protein is CASSLANRDGYTF.

V usage is TRBV6-1 and J usage is TRBJ1-1; a possible D gene is TRBD1 (6 bases). Germline lookup yields CDR1 MNHNS and CDR2 SASEGT. The ends were cut back, 8 bases at V and 1 base at J, with 11 bases in the middle. The CDR3 loop spans 13 amino acids. The CDR3 DNA reads as TGTGCCAGCGGATACAGGGAGAACACTGAAGCTTTCTTT. Amino acid sequence: CASGYRENTEAFF.

A remark on this clone: One end of the junction varies from germline; a read error may be responsible. The chain recombines TRBV6-1 with TRBJ1-2; D possibly corresponds to TRBD1 (5 bases). Germline CDR1 reads MNHNS; CDR2 reads SASEGT. The CDR3 sequence is 13 residues long. The CDR3 DNA reads TGTGCCAGCAGTGCGATTGCGGGGGGATCCCGCGCCTTC. Its protein is CASSAIAGGSRAF.